This TCR beta chain was documented in a study of ipilimumab plus nivolumab after autologous stem cell transplantation (dated by TCRdb to the early 2020s). Regarding the complete study: The median number of doses received by trial patients was 4 to 6 for ipilimumab and about 8 for nivolumab. Patients undergoing autologous transplant for high-risk diffuse large B cell lymphoma, mature T cell lymphoma, or multiple myeloma were enrolled in the trial. Primary refractory and relapsed disease were included in the DLBCL cohort, with 18-month progression-free survival of roughly 89% and 26%, respectively. The intent-to-treat population of the trial was made up of a few dozen patients.

Ipilimumab was given at 1 mg/kg intravenously on day 1 of selected weeks, and checkpoint therapy started 14 to 28 days after autologous transplant. Nivolumab was administered at 3 mg/kg intravenously on day 1 of weeks 1, 4, 7, 10, and every two weeks through week 26. The study was a Phase Ib clinical trial testing combined checkpoint inhibition with ipilimumab and nivolumab as consolidation after autologous stem cell transplantation. To prepare the library, the immunoSEQ multiplex PCR assay was applied. In TCRdb, the immuneACCESS table is reduced to in-frame sequences with V and J assigned. These tables do not hold every clone; where another copy was compared, an unresolved V gene accounts for under half, and the others remain unexplained. Counted in this sample were under 15,000 clones; more than 65% of them appeared once. The ten largest make up over 25% of the sample. The paper's findings and limits, for the study overall: Combined checkpoint inhibition as post-transplant consolidation was concluded by the authors to appear tolerable. The authors stated that profiles of the T cell receptor repertoire, regulatory T cell phenotype and gut microbiota provided a biologic rationale for studying this approach further.

Looking up the germline V gene yields CDR1 MGHRA and CDR2 YSYEKL. From the cysteine up to the phenylalanine, the CDR3 has a length of 15 residues. CDR3 DNA is the only sequence kept; it has 45 bases, read in frame from the first base. Trimming takes 3 bases off V and 6 bases off J; junction bases not matched to a gene: 8. On this clone itself: Its binding antigen is unknown. No base qualities exist here, and no much larger clone lies one base off it.

The chain uses TRBV4-1 and TRBJ1-5; TRBD1 agrees with 7 junctional bases. Specimen: PBMCs, collected in a trial of ipilimumab plus nivolumab as post-transplant consolidation. The TCR originated in a male donor with diffuse large B-cell lymphoma. The encoded CDR3 is CASSHLGGLGQPQHF. DNA sequence: TGCGCCAGCAGCCATTTAGGGGGCTTGGGTCAGCCCCAGCATTTT.